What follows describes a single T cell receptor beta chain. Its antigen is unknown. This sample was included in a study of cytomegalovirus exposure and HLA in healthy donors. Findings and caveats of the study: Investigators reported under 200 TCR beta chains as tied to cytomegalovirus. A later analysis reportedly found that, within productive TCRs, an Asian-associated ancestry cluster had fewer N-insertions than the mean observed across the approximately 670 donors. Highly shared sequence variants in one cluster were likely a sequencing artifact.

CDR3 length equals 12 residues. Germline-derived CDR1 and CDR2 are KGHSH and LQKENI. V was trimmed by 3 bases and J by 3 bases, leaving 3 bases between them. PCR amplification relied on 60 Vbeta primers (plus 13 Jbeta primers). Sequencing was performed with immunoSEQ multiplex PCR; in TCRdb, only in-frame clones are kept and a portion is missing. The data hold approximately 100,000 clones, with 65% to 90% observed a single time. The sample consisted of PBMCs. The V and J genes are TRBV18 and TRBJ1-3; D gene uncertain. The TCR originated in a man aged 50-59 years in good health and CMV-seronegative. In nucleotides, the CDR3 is TGTGCCAGCTCACCTCGTGGAAACACCATATATTTT. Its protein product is CASSPRGNTIYF.